The 18 T cell receptor beta chains below were found in one sample sequenced in a study of post-analysis software for immune sequencing data. Points from the study as a whole: Five TRBV segments occurring more often in patients than controls included TRBV5-6, TRBV5-1 and TRBV20-1.

TCR beta cDNA libraries included unique molecular identifiers. TCRdb redid the calling of the PCR reads with MiXCR, one entry per CDR3 protein. This sample has about 460,000 distinct CDR3 sequences, with roughly 45% found just once. These receptors have no identified antigens. The sample was blood. These receptors originate from a girl aged 5 to 17 with multiple sclerosis.

This clonotype was detected a few times. The rearrangement links TRBV18 to TRBJ2-6; 8 bases are shared with TRBD1. Germline assignment: CDR1 KGHSH and CDR2 LQKENI. Germline trimming cut 3 bases from V and 0 bases from J; bases unmatched to any gene: 13. The CDR3 is 20 amino acids. In DNA form, the CDR3 reads TGTGCCAGCTCACCCCTACCTGGGACAGGCCATTCCTCTGGGGCCAACGTCCTGACTTTC. Protein: CASSPLPGTGHSSGANVLTF.

J is TRBJ2-1 and V is TRBV10-2; D unresolved. V was pared by 8 bases and J by 0 bases, with 8 bases between. The germline V gene has CDR1 WSHSY and CDR2 SAAADI. This CDR3 is 13 amino acids long. The CDR3 nucleotides read TGCGCCAGCGGCTCAAGCTCCTACAATGAGCAGTTCTTC. This sequence encodes CASGSSSYNEQFF.

This chain uses TRBV4-1 with TRBJ2-5; D is perhaps TRBD2 (6 bases). The CDR3 loop spans 14 amino acids. V was pared by 1 base and J by 5 bases, with 11 bases between. Germline CDR1 reads MGHRA; CDR2 reads YSYEKL. The CDR3 region is CASSQVKAGETQYF. CDR3 nucleotide sequence: TGCGCCAGCAGCCAAGTTAAGGCGGGGGAGACCCAGTACTTC.

This chain connects TRBV12-3 or TRBV12-4 to TRBJ1-1; unclear D gene. The CDR3 spans 12 residues. Trimming stripped 7 bases from V and 6 bases from J, with 12 bases between. The CDR3 coding sequence is TGTGCCAGCACGACTCATTACCCTGAAGCTTTCTTT. It translates to CASTTHYPEAFF.

This rearrangement joins TRBV29-1 to TRBJ2-1; D call uncertain. This CDR3 is built from 13 residues. Trimming shortened V by 7 bases and J by 6 bases, and 16 bases separated the two germline ends. CDR1 SQVTM and CDR2 ANQGSEA come from the germline V gene. CDR3 DNA: TGCAGCGACGAGAATCCCTTTTCCAATGAGCAGTTCTTC. The encoded protein is CSDENPFSNEQFF.

The chain employs TRBV18 and TRBJ1-2; D is perhaps TRBD1 (5 bases). CDR1 is KGHSH, CDR2 LQKENI, per germline. CDR3 length: 16 residues. The germline V and J ends were trimmed by 2 bases and 8 bases, with 21 bases remaining between them. CDR3 loop: CASSPSAGRGDMGYTF. The CDR3 DNA reads TGTGCCAGCTCACCATCGGCAGGGAGAGGGGATATGGGCTACACCTTC.

The CDR3 bases are TGTGCCAGCAGTGGACTAGCGGGGGGGAAAAACATTCAGTACTTC. The encoded protein is CASSGLAGGKNIQYF. The rearrangement uses TRBV28 and TRBJ2-5, with TRBD2 identical over 15 bases. The J call may be mistaken, given a closer DNA end match to TRBJ2-4. The length of the CDR3 is 15 residues. Germline V gives CDR1 MDHEN, CDR2 SYDVKM.

The chain uses TRBV3-1 and TRBJ1-1; D is unclear. Germline V gene sequence: CDR1 LGHDT, CDR2 YNNKEL (reference sequence). The ends were cut back, 0 bases at V and 3 bases at J, with 8 bases in the middle. This CDR3 region has 14 residues. Here the CDR3 reads CASSQEVDDTEAFF. In DNA, the CDR3 is TGTGCCAGCAGCCAAGAAGTGGACGACACTGAAGCTTTCTTT.

The V and J genes are TRBV6-4 and TRBJ2-1, with 11 bases identical to TRBD2. The germline V gene encodes CDR1 MRHNA and CDR2 SNTAGT. This CDR3 has 18 residues. J was trimmed by 8 bases and V by 0 bases; bases with no gene match: 12. The CDR3 region has the DNA TGTGCCAGCAGTGACTCACAACTAGCGGGAGTAGGGGGAGATGAGCAGTTCTTC. It specifies CASSDSQLAGVGGDEQFF.

The chain is built from TRBV27 and TRBJ2-2; perhaps TRBD1 as D (5 bases). V lost 11 bases and J lost 7, with 23 bases in between. The CDR3 is 15 amino acids. Germline V gives CDR1 MNHEY, CDR2 SMNVEV (reference sequence). The DNA for the CDR3 is TGTGCCTGCACCTTCATGGGCAGGGTTGGCGGGGAGCTGTTTTTT. This encodes CACTFMGRVGGELFF.

With regard to this clonotype: At one boundary the junction diverges from the germline segment, which might be a read error. The chain uses TRBV5-5 and TRBJ2-7; the D is unclear. This CDR3 is 15 amino acids long. Germline lookup yields CDR1 SGHKS and CDR2 YYEKEE (reference sequence). CDR3 region: CASRLGGHFSYEQYF. For the CDR3, the DNA is TGTGCCAGCCGCTTGGGCGGTCACTTCTCCTACGAGCAGTACTTC.

The chain recombines TRBV5-1 with TRBJ1-4; D not certain. CDR3 length: 16 residues. Trimming took off 0 bases at V and 2 bases at J, with 11 bases between the two ends. Per germline, CDR1 SGHRS and CDR2 YFSETQ. CDR3 coding DNA: TGCGCCAGCAGCTTGGAAGGCAGCGCTACTAATGAAAAACTGTTTTTT. Its translation: CASSLEGSATNEKLFF.

This clonotype was seen more than once but under ten times. This chain uses TRBV20-1 with TRBJ1-2; 10 bases fit TRBD1. After removal of 1 base from V and 2 bases from J, the junction contained 4 bases not matched to a gene. Germline V lookup: CDR1 DFQATT, CDR2 SNEGSKA (reference sequence). The CDR3 has 15 amino acids. The CDR3 nucleotides read TGCAGTGCTAGAGGGGGACAGGGGCGAAACTATGGCTACACCTTC. Protein sequence: CSARGGQGRNYGYTF.

The V call is TRBV12-3 or TRBV12-4, the J call TRBJ1-2; tentatively, D is TRBD1 (6 bases). CDR3 length equals 11 residues. V lost 7 bases to trimming and J lost 7 bases, with 10 bases between them. The CDR3 DNA follows: TGTGCCAGCACCCCAGGGGTTGGCTACACCTTC. Its translation: CASTPGVGYTF.

To note about this clonotype: The junction does not match germline at one end; this may be a read error. V is TRBV5-1 and J is TRBJ1-1; the match to TRBD1 covers 9 bases. This CDR3 region has 14 residues. CDR1 and CDR2 (germline): SGHRS, YFSETQ. The CDR3: CASSPGQGGTEAFF. CDR3 bases: TGTGCCAGCTCACCGGGACAGGGTGGAACTGAAGCTTTCTTT.

This rearrangement joins TRBV12-3 or TRBV12-4 to TRBJ2-7; the match to TRBD2 covers 9 bases. The V and J ends lost 3 bases and 1 base, in that order; junction bases with no gene match: 4. The CDR3 length is 15 residues. This CDR3 is CASSFASGRSYEQYF. The CDR3 DNA reads as TGTGCCAGCAGTTTCGCGAGCGGGAGGTCCTACGAGCAGTACTTC.

This clonotype showed up just once. One junction end does not reproduce the germline sequence, and a read error may be involved. The V call is TRBV28, the J call TRBJ2-4; D unresolved. CDR3 length: 15 residues. Germline V gene sequence: CDR1 MDHEN, CDR2 SYDVKM. This chain's CDR3 is CASSSRLLLKNIQYF. CDR3 in DNA: TGCGCCAGCAGTTCCCGACTCCTACTCAAAAACATTCAGTACTTC.

The J gene is TRBJ2-2, the V gene TRBV9; TRBD2 agrees at 8 bases. From germline, CDR1 is SGDLS and CDR2 YYNGEE. The CDR3 contains 15 residues. V lost 6 bases to trimming and J lost 5 bases; unmatched junction nucleotides: 9. The CDR3 reads CASTLLAGRTGELFF. The CDR3 coding sequence is TGTGCCAGCACCTTATTAGCGGGAAGGACCGGGGAGCTGTTTTTT.